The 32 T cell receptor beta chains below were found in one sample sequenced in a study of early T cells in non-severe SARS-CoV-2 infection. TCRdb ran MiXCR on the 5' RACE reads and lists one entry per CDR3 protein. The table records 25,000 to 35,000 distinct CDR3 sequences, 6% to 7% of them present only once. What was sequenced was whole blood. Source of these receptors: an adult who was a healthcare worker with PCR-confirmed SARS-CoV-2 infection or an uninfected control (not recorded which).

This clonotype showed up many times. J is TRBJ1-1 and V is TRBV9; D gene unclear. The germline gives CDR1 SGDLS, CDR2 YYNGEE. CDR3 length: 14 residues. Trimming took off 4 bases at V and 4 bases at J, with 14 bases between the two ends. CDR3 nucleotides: TGTGCCAGCAGCTCAAGACCCTTTGGCACTGAAGCTTTCTTT. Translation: CASSSRPFGTEAFF.

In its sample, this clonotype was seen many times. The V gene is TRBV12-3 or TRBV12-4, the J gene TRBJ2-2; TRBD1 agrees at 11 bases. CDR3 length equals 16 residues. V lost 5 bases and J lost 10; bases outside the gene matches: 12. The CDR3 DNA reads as TGTGCCAGCAGTCCCCGGACAGGGGGCGATACTACGGAGCTGTTTTTT. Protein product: CASSPRTGGDTTELFF.

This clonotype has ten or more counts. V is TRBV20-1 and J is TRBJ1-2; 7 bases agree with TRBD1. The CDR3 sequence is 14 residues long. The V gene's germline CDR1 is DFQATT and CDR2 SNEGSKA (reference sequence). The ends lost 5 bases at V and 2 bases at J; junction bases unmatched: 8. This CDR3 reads CSAGGTAPNYGYTF. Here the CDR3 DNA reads TGCAGTGCTGGAGGGACAGCGCCCAACTATGGCTACACCTTC.

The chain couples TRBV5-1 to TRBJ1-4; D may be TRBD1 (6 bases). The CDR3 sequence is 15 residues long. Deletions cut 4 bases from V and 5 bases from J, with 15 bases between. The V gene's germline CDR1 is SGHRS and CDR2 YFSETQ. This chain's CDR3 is CASSTMGTPNEKLFF. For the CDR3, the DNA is TGCGCCAGCAGCACCATGGGGACACCGAATGAAAAACTGTTTTTT.

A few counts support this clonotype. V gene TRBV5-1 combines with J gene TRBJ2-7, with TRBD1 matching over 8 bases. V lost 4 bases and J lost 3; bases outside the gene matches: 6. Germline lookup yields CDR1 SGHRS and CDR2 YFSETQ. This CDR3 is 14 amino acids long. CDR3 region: CASSRTGLVYEQYF. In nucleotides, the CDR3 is TGCGCCAGCAGCCGGACAGGGCTAGTCTACGAGCAGTACTTC.

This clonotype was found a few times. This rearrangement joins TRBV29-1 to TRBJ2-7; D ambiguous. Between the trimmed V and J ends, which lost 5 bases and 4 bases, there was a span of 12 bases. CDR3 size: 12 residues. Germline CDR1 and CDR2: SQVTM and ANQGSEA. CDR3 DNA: TGCAGCGTTCGGTCAGGTCCATACGAGCAGTACTTC. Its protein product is CSVRSGPYEQYF.

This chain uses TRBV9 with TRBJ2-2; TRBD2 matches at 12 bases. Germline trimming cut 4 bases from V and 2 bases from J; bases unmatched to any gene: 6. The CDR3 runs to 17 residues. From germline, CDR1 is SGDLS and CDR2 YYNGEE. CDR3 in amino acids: CASSLTSGGLNTGELFF. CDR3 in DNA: TGTGCCAGCAGCTTGACTAGCGGGGGCCTAAACACCGGGGAGCTGTTTTTT.

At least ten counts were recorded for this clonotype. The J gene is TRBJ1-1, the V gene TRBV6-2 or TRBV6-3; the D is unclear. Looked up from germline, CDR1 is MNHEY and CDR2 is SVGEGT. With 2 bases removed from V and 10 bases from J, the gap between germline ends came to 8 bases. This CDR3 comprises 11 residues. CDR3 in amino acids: CASSYEGGAFF. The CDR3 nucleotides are TGTGCCAGCAGTTACGAAGGTGGAGCTTTCTTT.

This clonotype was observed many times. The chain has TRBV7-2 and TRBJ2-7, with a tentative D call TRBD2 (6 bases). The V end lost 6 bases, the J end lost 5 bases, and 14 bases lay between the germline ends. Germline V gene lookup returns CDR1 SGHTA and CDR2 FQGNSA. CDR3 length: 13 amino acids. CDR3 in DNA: TGTGCCAGCAGGCCGACTAGTTTCGACGAGCAGTACTTC. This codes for CASRPTSFDEQYF.

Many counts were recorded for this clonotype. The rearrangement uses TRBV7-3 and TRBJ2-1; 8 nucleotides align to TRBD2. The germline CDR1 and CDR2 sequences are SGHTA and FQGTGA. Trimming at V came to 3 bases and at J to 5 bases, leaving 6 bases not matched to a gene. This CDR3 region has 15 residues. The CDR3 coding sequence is TGTGCCAGCAGCTTGGTAGCGGGAATCAACAATGAGCAGTTCTTC. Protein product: CASSLVAGINNEQFF.

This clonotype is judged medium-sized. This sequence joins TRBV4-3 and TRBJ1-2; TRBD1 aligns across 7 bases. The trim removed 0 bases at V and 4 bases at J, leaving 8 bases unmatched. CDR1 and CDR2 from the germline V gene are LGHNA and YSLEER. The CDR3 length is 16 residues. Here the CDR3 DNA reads TGCGCCAGCAGCCAAGACGGGGACAGTCTTGGCTATGGCTACACCTTC. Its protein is CASSQDGDSLGYGYTF.

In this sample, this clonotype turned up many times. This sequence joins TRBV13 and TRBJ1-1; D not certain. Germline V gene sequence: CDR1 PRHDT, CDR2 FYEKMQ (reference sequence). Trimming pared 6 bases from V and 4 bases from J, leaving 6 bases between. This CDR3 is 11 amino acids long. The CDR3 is CASSWGTEAFF. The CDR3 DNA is TGTGCCAGCAGTTGGGGCACTGAAGCTTTCTTT. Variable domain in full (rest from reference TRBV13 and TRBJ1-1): AAGVIQSPRHLIKEKRETATLKCYPIPRHDTVYWYQQGPGQDPQFLISFYEKMQSDKGSIPDRFSAQQFSDYHSELNMSSLELGDSALYFCASSWGTEAFFGQGTRLTVV.

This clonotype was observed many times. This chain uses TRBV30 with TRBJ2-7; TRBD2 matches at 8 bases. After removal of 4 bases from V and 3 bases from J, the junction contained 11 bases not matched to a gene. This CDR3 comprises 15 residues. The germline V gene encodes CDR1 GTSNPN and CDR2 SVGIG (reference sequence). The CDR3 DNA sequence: TGTGCCTGGAAACCACCGAGGCGGGAGGACTACGAGCAGTACTTC. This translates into CAWKPPRREDYEQYF.

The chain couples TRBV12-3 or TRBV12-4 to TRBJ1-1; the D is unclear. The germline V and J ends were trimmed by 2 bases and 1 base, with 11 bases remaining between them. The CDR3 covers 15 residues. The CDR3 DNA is TGTGCCAGCAGTTTAAGTATCCTGAGGAACACTGAAGCTTTCTTT. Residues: CASSLSILRNTEAFF.

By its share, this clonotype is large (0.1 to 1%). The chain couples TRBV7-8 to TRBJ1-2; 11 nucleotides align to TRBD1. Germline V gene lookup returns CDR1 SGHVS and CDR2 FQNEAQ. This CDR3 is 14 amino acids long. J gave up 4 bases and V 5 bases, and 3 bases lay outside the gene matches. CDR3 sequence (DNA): TGTGCCAGCAGCCCGGGACAGGGGGTCTATGGCTACACCTTC. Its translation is CASSPGQGVYGYTF.

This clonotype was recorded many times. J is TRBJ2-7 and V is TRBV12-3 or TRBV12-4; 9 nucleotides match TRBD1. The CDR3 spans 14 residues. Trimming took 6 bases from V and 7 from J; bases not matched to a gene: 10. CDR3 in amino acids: CASSSGQGLWEQYF. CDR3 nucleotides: TGTGCCAGCAGCTCGGGACAGGGATTGTGGGAGCAGTACTTC.

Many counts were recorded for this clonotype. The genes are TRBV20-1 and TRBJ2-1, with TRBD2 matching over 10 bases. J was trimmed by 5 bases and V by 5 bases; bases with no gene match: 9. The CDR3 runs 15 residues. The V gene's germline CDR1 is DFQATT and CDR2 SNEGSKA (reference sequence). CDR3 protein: CSALLPSGGDNEQFF. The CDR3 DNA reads TGCAGTGCTTTACTCCCTAGCGGGGGAGACAATGAGCAGTTCTTC.

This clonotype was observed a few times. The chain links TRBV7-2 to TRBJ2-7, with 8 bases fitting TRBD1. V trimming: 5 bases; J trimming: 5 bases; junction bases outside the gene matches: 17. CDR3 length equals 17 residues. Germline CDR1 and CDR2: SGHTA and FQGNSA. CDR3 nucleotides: TGTGCCAGCAGCACGCAGGCGGGTCAGACAGGGGCCAACGAGCAGTACTTC. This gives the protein CASSTQAGQTGANEQYF.

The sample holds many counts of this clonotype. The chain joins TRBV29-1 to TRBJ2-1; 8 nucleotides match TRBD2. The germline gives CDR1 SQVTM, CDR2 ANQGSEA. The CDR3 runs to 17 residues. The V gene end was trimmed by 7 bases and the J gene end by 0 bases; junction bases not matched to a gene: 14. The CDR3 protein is CSAVGASGGHSYNEQFF. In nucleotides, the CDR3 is TGCAGCGCTGTCGGTGCCTCGGGGGGGCACTCCTACAATGAGCAGTTCTTC.

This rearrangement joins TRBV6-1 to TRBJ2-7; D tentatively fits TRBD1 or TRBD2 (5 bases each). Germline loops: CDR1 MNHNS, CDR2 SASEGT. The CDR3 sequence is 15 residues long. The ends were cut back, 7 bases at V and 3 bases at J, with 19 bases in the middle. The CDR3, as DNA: TGTGCCAGCATCATGGGAACCGGGACCTACTACGAGCAGTACTTC. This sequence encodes CASIMGTGTYYEQYF.

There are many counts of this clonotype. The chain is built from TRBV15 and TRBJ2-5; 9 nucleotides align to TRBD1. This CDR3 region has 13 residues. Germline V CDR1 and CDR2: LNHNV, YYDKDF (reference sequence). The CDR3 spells CASGQGMEETQYF. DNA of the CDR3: TGTGCGTCAGGACAGGGGATGGAAGAGACCCAGTACTTC.

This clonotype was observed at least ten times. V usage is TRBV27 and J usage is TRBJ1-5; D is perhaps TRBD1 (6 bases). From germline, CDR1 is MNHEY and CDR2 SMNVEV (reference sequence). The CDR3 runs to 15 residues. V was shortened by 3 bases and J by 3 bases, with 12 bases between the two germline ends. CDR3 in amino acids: CASSFRGAVNQPQHF. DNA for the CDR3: TGTGCCAGCAGTTTTCGGGGGGCGGTCAATCAGCCCCAGCATTTT.

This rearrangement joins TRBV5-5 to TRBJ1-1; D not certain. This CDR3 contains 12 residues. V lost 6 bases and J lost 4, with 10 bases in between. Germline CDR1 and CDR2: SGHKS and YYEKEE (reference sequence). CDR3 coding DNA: TGTGCCAGCACCCCGTGGGGCACTGAAGCTTTCTTT. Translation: CASTPWGTEAFF.

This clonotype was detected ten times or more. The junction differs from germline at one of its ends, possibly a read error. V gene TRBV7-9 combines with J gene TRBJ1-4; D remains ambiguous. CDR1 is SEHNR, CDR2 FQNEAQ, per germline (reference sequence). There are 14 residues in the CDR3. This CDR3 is CASSPPTTADPRVF. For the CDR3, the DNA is TGTGCCAGCAGCCCCCCCACCACGGCGGACCCACGGGTTTTT.

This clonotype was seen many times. In DNA, the CDR3 is TGTGCCAGCAGAAAGGACTTTTACACAGATACGCAGTATTTT. Its protein product is CASRKDFYTDTQYF. The chain combines TRBV12-3 or TRBV12-4 with TRBJ2-3; D possibly corresponds to TRBD2 (5 bases). The CDR3 is made up of 14 amino acids. V lost 6 bases and J 2 bases, leaving 12 bases between the germline ends.

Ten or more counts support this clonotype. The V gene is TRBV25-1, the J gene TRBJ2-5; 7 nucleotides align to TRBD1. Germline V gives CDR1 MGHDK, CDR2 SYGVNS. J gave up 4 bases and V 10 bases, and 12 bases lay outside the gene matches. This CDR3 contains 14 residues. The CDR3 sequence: CATRQGSLGETQYF. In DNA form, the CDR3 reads TGTGCCACAAGACAGGGTTCTTTGGGAGAGACCCAGTACTTC.

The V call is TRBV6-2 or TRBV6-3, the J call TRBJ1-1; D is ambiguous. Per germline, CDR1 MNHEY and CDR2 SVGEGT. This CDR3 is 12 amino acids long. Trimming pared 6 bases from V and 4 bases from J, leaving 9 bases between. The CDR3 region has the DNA TGTGCCAGCAGCCGGGCGTCCACTGAAGCTTTCTTT. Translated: CASSRASTEAFF.

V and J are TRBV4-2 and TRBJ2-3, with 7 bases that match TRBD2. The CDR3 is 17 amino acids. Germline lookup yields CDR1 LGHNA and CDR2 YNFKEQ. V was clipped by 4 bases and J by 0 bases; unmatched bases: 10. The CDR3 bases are TGTGCCAGCAGCCCCCAAGCCGGGACTACTAGCACAGATACGCAGTATTTT. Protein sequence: CASSPQAGTTSTDTQYF.

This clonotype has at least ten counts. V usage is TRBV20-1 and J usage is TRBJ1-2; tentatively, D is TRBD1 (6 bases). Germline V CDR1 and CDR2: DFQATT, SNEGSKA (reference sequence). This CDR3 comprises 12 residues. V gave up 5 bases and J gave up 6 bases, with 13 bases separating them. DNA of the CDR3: TGCAGTGCTGCCACAGGGAACCATGGCTACACCTTC. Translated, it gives CSAATGNHGYTF.

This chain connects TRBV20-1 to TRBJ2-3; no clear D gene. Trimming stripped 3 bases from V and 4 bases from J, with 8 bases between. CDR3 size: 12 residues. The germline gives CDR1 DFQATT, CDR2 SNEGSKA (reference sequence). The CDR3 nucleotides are TGCAGTGCTAGCGACGGCCCAGATACGCAGTATTTT. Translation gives CSASDGPDTQYF.

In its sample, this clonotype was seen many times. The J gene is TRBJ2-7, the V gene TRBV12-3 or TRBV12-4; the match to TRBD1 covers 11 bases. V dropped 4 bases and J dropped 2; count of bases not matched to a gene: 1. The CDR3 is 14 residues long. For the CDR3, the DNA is TGTGCCAGCAGTTCGGGACAGGGGGCCTACGAGCAGTACTTC. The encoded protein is CASSSGQGAYEQYF.

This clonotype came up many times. The CDR3 protein is CSARKDEGRNQPQHF. Here the CDR3 DNA reads TGCAGTGCTAGAAAGGATGAGGGTCGCAATCAGCCCCAGCATTTT. V usage is TRBV20-1 and J usage is TRBJ1-5; no definite D call. There are 15 residues in the CDR3. The V gene lost 2 bases and the J gene lost 2 bases, with 13 bases spanning the gap. In germline, CDR1 is DFQATT, CDR2 SNEGSKA (reference sequence).